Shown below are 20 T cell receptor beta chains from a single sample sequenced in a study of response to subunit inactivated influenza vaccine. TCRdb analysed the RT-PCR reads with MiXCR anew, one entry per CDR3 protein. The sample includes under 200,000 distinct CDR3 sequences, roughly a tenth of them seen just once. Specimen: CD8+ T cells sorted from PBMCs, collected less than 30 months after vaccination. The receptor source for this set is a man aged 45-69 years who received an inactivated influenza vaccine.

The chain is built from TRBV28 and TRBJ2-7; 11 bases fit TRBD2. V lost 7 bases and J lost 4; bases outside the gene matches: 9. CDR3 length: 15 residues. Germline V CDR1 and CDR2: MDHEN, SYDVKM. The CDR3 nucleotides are TGTGCCAGCAACATTAGGTCTAGCGGGGGGTACGAGCAGTACTTC. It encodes CASNIRSSGGYEQYF.

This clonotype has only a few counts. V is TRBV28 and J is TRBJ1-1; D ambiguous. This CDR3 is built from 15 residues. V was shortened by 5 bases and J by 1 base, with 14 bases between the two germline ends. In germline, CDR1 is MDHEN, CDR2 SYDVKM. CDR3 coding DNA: TGTGCCAGCAGTCACCCGAGGGAGACGAACACTGAAGCTTTCTTT. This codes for CASSHPRETNTEAFF.

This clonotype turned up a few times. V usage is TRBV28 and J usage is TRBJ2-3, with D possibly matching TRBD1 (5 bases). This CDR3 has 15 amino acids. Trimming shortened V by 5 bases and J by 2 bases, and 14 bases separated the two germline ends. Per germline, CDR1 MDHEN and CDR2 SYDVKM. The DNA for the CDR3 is TGTGCCAGCAGTCTCCTGACAGTGCTCACAGATACGCAGTATTTT. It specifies CASSLLTVLTDTQYF.

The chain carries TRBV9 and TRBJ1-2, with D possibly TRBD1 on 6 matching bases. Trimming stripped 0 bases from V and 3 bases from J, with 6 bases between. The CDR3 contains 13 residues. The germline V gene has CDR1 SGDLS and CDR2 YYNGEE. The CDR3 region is CASSVDRDYGYTF. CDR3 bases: TGTGCCAGCAGCGTAGACAGGGACTATGGCTACACCTTC.

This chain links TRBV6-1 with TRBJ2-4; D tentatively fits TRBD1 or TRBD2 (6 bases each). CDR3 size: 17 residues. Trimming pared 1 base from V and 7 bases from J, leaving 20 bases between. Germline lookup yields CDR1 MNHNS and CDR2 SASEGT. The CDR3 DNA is TGTGCCAGCAGTGAAGGAAAGGGGGGCGCCGGGGTGAACATTCAGTACTTC. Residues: CASSEGKGGAGVNIQYF.

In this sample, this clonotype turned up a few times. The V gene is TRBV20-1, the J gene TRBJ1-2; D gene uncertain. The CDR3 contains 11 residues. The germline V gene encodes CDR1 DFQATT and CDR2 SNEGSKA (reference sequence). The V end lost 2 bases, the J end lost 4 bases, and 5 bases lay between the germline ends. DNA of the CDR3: TGCAGTGCTAGAAGCCCCTATGGCTACACCTTC. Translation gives CSARSPYGYTF.

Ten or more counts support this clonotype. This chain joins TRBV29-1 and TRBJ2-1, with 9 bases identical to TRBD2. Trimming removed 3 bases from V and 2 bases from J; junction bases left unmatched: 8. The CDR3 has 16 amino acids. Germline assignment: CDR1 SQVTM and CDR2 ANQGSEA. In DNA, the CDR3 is TGCAGCGTTGACGGTCTGCGGGAGGGCCCCTACAATGAGCAGTTCTTC. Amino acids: CSVDGLREGPYNEQFF.

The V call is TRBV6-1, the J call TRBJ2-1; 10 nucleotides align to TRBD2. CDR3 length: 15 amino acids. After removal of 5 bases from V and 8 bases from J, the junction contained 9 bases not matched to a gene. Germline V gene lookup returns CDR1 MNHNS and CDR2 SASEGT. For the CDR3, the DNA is TGTGCCAGCAGTCCGGACCCTAGCGGGAGCTATGAGCAGTTCTTC. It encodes CASSPDPSGSYEQFF.

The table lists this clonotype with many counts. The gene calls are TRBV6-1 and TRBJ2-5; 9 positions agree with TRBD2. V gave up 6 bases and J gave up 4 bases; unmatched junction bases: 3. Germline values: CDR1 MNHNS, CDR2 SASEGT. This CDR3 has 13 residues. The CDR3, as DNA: TGTGCCAGCAGGGGACTAGCTGGAGAGACCCAGTACTTC. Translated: CASRGLAGETQYF.

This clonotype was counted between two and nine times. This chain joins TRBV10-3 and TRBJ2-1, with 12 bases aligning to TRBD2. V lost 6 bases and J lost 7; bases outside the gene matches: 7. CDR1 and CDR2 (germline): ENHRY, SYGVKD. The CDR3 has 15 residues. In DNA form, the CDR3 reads TGTGCCATCAGCGTACTAGCGGGAGGAGGGAATGAGCAGTTCTTC. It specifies CAISVLAGGGNEQFF.

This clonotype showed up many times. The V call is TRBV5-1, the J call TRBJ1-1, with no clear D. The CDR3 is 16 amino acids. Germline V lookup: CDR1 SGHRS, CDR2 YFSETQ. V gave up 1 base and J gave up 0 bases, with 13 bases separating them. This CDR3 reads CASSLRAMGLNTEAFF. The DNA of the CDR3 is TGCGCCAGCAGCTTGAGGGCGATGGGCTTGAACACTGAAGCTTTCTTT.

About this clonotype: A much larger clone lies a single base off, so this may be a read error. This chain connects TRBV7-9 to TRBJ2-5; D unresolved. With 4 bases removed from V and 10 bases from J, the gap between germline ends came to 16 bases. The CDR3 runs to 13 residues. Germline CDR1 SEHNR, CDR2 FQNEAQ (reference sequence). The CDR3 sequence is CASSSENTWDQYF. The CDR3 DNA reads TGTGCCAGCAGCTCGGAAAATACGTGGGACCAGTACTTC.

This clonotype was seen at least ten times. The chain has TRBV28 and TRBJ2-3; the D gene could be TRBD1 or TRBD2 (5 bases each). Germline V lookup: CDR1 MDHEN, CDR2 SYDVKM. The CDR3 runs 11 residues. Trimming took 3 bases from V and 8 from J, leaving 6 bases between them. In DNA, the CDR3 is TGTGCCAGCAGTTTTGGGGGTACGCAGTATTTT. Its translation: CASSFGGTQYF.

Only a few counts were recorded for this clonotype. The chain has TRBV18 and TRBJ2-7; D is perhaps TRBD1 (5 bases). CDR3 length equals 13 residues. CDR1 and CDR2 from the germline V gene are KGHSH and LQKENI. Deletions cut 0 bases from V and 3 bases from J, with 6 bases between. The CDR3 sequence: CASSPPGDYEQYF. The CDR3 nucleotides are TGTGCCAGCTCACCACCAGGGGACTACGAGCAGTACTTC. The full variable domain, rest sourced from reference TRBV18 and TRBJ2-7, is NAGVMQNPRHLVRRRGQEARLRCSPMKGHSHVYWYRQLPEEGLKFMVYLQKENIIDESGMPKERFSAEFPKEGPSILRIQQVVRGDSAAYFCASSPPGDYEQYFGPGTRLTVT.

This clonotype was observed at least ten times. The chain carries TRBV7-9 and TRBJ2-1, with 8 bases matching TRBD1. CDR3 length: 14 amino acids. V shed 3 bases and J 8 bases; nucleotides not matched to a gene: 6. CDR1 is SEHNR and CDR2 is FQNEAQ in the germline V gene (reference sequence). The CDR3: CASSFDRGIDEQFF. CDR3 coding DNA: TGTGCCAGCAGCTTTGACAGGGGAATCGATGAGCAGTTCTTC.

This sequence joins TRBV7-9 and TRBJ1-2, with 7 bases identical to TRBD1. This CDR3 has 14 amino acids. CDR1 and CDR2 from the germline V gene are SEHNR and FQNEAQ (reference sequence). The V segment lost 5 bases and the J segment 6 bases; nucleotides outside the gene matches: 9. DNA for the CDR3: TGTGCCAGCAGCCCGAGGGACAGACAAAATGGCTACACCTTC. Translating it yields CASSPRDRQNGYTF. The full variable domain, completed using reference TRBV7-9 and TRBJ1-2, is DTGVSQNPRHKITKRGQNVTFRCDPISEHNRLYWYRQTLGQGPEFLTYFQNEAQLEKSRLLSDRFSAERPKGSFSTLEIQRTEQGDSAMYLCASSPRDRQNGYTFGSGTRLTVV.

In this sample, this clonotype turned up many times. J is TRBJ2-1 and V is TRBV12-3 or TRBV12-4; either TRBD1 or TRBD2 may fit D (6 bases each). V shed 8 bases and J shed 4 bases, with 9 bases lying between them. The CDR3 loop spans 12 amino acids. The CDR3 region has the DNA TGTGCCAGCCGAGGGGGGTACAATGAGCAGTTCTTC. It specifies CASRGGYNEQFF.

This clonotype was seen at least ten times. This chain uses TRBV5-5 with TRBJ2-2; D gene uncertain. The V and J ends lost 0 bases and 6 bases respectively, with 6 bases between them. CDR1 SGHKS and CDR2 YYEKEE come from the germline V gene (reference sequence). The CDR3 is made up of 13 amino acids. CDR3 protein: CASSLGDPGELFF. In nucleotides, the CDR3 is TGTGCCAGCAGCTTGGGGGATCCCGGGGAGCTGTTTTTT. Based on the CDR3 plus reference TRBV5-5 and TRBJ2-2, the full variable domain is DAGVTQSPTHLIKTRGQQVTLRCSPISGHKSVSWYQQVLGQGPQFIFQYYEKEERGRGNFPDRFSARQFPNYSSELNVNALLLGDSALYLCASSLGDPGELFFGEGSRLTVL.

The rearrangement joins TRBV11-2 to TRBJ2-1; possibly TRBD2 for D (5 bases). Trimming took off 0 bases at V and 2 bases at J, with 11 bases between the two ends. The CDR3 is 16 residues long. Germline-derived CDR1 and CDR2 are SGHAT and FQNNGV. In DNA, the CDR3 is TGTGCCAGCAGCTTAGAATATCGGGGAGCCTACAATGAGCAGTTCTTC. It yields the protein CASSLEYRGAYNEQFF.

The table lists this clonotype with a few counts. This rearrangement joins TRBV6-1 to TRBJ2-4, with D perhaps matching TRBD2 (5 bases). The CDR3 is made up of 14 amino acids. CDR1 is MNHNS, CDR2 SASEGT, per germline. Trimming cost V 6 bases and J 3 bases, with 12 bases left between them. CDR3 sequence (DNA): TGTGCCAGCAGAACGGGGTTGGGCAAAAACATTCAGTACTTC. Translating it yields CASRTGLGKNIQYF.